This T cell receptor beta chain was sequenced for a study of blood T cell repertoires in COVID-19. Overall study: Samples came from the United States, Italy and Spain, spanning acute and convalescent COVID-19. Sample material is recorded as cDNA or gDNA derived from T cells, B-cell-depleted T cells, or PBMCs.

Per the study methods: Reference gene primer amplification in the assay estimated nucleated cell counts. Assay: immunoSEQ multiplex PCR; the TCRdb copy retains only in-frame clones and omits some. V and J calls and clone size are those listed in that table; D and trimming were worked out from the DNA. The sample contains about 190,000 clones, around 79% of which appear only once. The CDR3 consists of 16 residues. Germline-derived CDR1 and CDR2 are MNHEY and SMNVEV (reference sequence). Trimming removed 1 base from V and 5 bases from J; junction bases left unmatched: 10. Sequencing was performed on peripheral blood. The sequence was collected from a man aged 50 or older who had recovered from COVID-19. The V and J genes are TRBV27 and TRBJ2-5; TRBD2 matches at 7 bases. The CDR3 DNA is TGTGCCAGCAGTTTATACCCCGGGGGGATAAGGGAGACCCAGTACTTC. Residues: CASSLYPGGIRETQYF.